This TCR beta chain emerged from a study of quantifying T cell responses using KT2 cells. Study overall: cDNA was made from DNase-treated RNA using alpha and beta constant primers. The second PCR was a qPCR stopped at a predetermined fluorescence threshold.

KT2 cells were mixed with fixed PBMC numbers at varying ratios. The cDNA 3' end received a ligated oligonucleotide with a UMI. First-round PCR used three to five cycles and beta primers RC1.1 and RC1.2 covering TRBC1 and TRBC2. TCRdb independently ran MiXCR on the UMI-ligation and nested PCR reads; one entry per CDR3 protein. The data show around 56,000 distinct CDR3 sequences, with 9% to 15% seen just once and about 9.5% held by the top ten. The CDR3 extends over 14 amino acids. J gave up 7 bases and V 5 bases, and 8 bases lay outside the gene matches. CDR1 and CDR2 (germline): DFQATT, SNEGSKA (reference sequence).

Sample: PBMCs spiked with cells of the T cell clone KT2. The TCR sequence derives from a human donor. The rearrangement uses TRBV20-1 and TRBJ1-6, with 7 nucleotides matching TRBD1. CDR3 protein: CSASPGTVNSPLHF. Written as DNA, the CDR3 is TGCAGTGCTTCACCCGGGACAGTAAATTCACCCCTCCACTTT.